The rows below give T cell receptor beta chains drawn from one sample of a study of technical replicates of blood from several donors. Measured with immunoSEQ multiplex PCR; TCRdb has only the in-frame clones, and not every one. The table shows almost 70,000 clones, with 91% occurring only once. The sequenced sample consisted of PBMCs. The receptors stem from a human donor in good health. Some clones in this sample may be carry-over from other donors' samples. CDR3s include the opening cysteine and the closing phenylalanine or tryptophan. D genes are given only for firm matches. Clone sizes are given selectively: once, few, many, or a class where the clone is expanded.

j_gene: TRBJ2-5
abundance: -
v_gene: TRBV9
d_gene: TRBD2
CDR3nt: TGTGCCAGCAGCGTAGGGGCTAGCGGGGGGGCTTTCCCCGAGACCCAGTACTTC
CDR3aa: CASSVGASGGAFPETQYF

j_gene: TRBJ2-7
abundance: -
v_gene: TRBV7-2
d_gene: -
CDR3nt: TGTGCCAGCAGCCCTATGGGAGCGGGTGAACCCTACGAGCAGTACTTC
CDR3aa: CASSPMGAGEPYEQYF

j_gene: TRBJ2-3
abundance: -
v_gene: TRBV7-3
d_gene: TRBD2
CDR3nt: TGTGCCAGCAGTCGATTTGGGCGGGGGACCACAGATACGCAGTATTTT
CDR3aa: CASSRFGRGTTDTQYF

j_gene: TRBJ1-5
abundance: -
v_gene: TRBV9
d_gene: -
CDR3nt: TGTGCCAGCAGCGTAGATGGGGCCGGTCAGCCCCAGCATTTT
CDR3aa: CASSVDGAGQPQHF

j_gene: TRBJ2-2
abundance: -
v_gene: TRBV9
d_gene: -
CDR3nt: TGTGCCAGCAGCATGACCAGGGTTGGGGTTACCGGGGAGCTGTTTTTT
CDR3aa: CASSMTRVGVTGELFF

j_gene: TRBJ2-1
abundance: -
v_gene: TRBV7-9
d_gene: TRBD2
CDR3nt: TGTGCCAGCAGCTCCTTAGCGGGAGGGCCGCGGAATGAGCAGTTCTTC
CDR3aa: CASSSLAGGPRNEQFF

j_gene: TRBJ2-3
abundance: -
v_gene: TRBV7-9
d_gene: -
CDR3nt: TGTGCCAGCAGCGTAGGGGCGGGAACCACAGATACGCAGTATTTT
CDR3aa: CASSVGAGTTDTQYF

j_gene: TRBJ1-1
abundance: -
v_gene: TRBV7-9
d_gene: TRBD1
CDR3nt: TGTGCCAGCAGCCCTGACAGGGATCGCACTGAAGCTTTCTTT
CDR3aa: CASSPDRDRTEAFF

j_gene: TRBJ2-5
abundance: -
v_gene: TRBV7-2
d_gene: -
CDR3nt: TGTGCCAGCAGCTCCGAAGGGCGGAGGCAAGAGACCCAGTACTTC
CDR3aa: CASSSEGRRQETQYF

j_gene: TRBJ2-1
abundance: -
v_gene: TRBV7-9
d_gene: TRBD2
CDR3nt: TGTGCCAGCAGCTTAAGCGGGGCTAGCAATGAGCAGTTCTTC
CDR3aa: CASSLSGASNEQFF

j_gene: TRBJ1-3
abundance: -
v_gene: TRBV28
d_gene: TRBD1
CDR3nt: TGTGCCAGCAGTCCCCGGGGCAGGGGGCGAGGAGGGAACACCATATATTTT
CDR3aa: CASSPRGRGRGGNTIYF

j_gene: TRBJ2-1
abundance: -
v_gene: TRBV25-1
d_gene: -
CDR3nt: TGTGCCAGCAGTGGGGACTTCCCTTGGGAGCAGTTCTTC
CDR3aa: CASSGDFPWEQFF

j_gene: TRBJ2-7
abundance: -
v_gene: TRBV7-2
d_gene: -
CDR3nt: TGTGCCAGCAGCCCCCCCCTCTACGAGCAGTACTTC
CDR3aa: CASSPPLYEQYF

j_gene: TRBJ1-4
abundance: once
v_gene: TRBV18
d_gene: -
CDR3nt: TGTGCCAGCTCACCAAGTGGACAGCCGAATGAAAAACTGTTTTTT
CDR3aa: CASSPSGQPNEKLFF

j_gene: TRBJ1-1
abundance: few
v_gene: TRBV30
d_gene: -
CDR3nt: TGTGCCTGGAGTGTGGGGGGGGACACTGAAGCTTTCTTT
CDR3aa: CAWSVGGDTEAFF

j_gene: TRBJ1-2
abundance: once
v_gene: TRBV29-1
d_gene: -
CDR3nt: TGCAGCGTTTCCGGGGGGCATGTCGGAGTGGGGAACTATGGCTACACCTTC
CDR3aa: CSVSGGHVGVGNYGYTF

j_gene: TRBJ1-1
abundance: -
v_gene: TRBV9
d_gene: -
CDR3nt: TGTGCCAGCAGTACTGGGGGGGCCAGGACTGAAGCTTTCTTT
CDR3aa: CASSTGGARTEAFF

j_gene: TRBJ2-7
abundance: -
v_gene: TRBV30
d_gene: -
CDR3nt: TGTGCCTGGAGCGGGGGGCTATATGAGCAGTACTTC
CDR3aa: CAWSGGLYEQYF

j_gene: TRBJ1-5
abundance: -
v_gene: TRBV4-1
d_gene: -
CDR3nt: TGCGCCAGCAGCCGACAGTCACAGGGATCCCAGCCCCAGCATTTT
CDR3aa: CASSRQSQGSQPQHF

j_gene: TRBJ2-3
abundance: -
v_gene: TRBV7-9
d_gene: TRBD2
CDR3nt: TGTGCCAGCAGCTTATTAGCGGGGAAGAACACAGATACGCAGTATTTT
CDR3aa: CASSLLAGKNTDTQYF

j_gene: TRBJ1-2
abundance: -
v_gene: TRBV7-2
d_gene: TRBD1
CDR3nt: TGTGCCAGCAGCTTAGTCGCGGACAGGTCTAACTATGGCTACACCTTC
CDR3aa: CASSLVADRSNYGYTF

j_gene: TRBJ2-5
abundance: -
v_gene: TRBV7-3
d_gene: -
CDR3nt: TGTGCCAGCAGCCTTAATACATTCCAAGAGACCCAGTACTTC
CDR3aa: CASSLNTFQETQYF

j_gene: TRBJ2-3
abundance: -
v_gene: TRBV4-2
d_gene: TRBD2
CDR3nt: TGTGCCAGCAGCCATTTCCAACTAGCGGGGACGTCTAGCACAGATACGCAGTATTTT
CDR3aa: CASSHFQLAGTSSTDTQYF

j_gene: TRBJ1-2
abundance: few
v_gene: TRBV10-3
d_gene: TRBD1
CDR3nt: TGTGCCATCAGCCCCGGGACAGGGTATGGTGGCTACACCTTC
CDR3aa: CAISPGTGYGGYTF

j_gene: TRBJ2-1
abundance: once
v_gene: TRBV5-4
d_gene: -
CDR3nt: TGTGCCAGCAGCTTGGAGCTGATTCCGAGCTCCTACAATGAGCAGTTCTTC
CDR3aa: CASSLELIPSSYNEQFF

j_gene: TRBJ1-4
abundance: once
v_gene: TRBV6-1
d_gene: -
CDR3nt: TGTGCCGCCGGATCCCGGGTCGTTAATGAAAAACTGTTTTTT
CDR3aa: CAAGSRVVNEKLFF

j_gene: TRBJ2-7
abundance: -
v_gene: TRBV6-6
d_gene: TRBD2
CDR3nt: TGTGCCAGCAGTTACACGTCGGGAGGGAACTCGGGGGAGCAGTACTTC
CDR3aa: CASSYTSGGNSGEQYF

j_gene: TRBJ1-2
abundance: -
v_gene: TRBV6-1
d_gene: TRBD1
CDR3nt: TGTGCCAGCAGTGAACCCCCGGGACAGGCCTTC
CDR3aa: CASSEPPGQAF

j_gene: TRBJ2-7
abundance: -
v_gene: TRBV18
d_gene: -
CDR3nt: TGTGCCAGCTCATTTGGGAGGGGGGGCTCCTACGAGCAGTACTTC
CDR3aa: CASSFGRGGSYEQYF

j_gene: TRBJ1-6
abundance: -
v_gene: TRBV5-8
d_gene: -
CDR3nt: TGTGCCAGCAGCTTGGGGACAGATAATTCACCCCTCCACTTT
CDR3aa: CASSLGTDNSPLHF

j_gene: TRBJ2-1
abundance: -
v_gene: TRBV21-1
d_gene: -
CDR3nt: TGTGCCGGCCGACGGGGGTTGGAGAACAATGAGCAGTTCTTC
CDR3aa: CAGRRGLENNEQFF

j_gene: TRBJ1-6
abundance: few
v_gene: TRBV21-1
d_gene: -
CDR3nt: TGTGCCAGCAATATTGATGGCGGGTCACCCCTCCACTTT
CDR3aa: CASNIDGGSPLHF

j_gene: TRBJ2-1
abundance: -
v_gene: TRBV9
d_gene: TRBD2
CDR3nt: TGTGCCAGCAGCGTAGGCGGGAGCACAAGGAATGAGCAGTTCTTC
CDR3aa: CASSVGGSTRNEQFF

j_gene: TRBJ2-7
abundance: -
v_gene: TRBV27
d_gene: -
CDR3nt: TGTGCCAGCAGTTTCGGACTCGCCTTCGGCGAGCAGTACTTC
CDR3aa: CASSFGLAFGEQYF

j_gene: TRBJ2-5
abundance: -
v_gene: TRBV30
d_gene: TRBD2
CDR3nt: TGTGCCTGGAGTGTACTAGCGGGGGATCAAGAGACCCAGTACTTC
CDR3aa: CAWSVLAGDQETQYF

j_gene: TRBJ2-1
abundance: -
v_gene: TRBV10-3
d_gene: TRBD2
CDR3nt: TGTGCCATCAAGGAGGGGACTAGCGGCTCCTACAATGAGCAGTTCTTC
CDR3aa: CAIKEGTSGSYNEQFF

j_gene: TRBJ1-1
abundance: -
v_gene: TRBV7-2
d_gene: -
CDR3nt: TGTGCCAGCAGCAAACAGGGTGGGGCGAACACTGAAGCTTTCTTT
CDR3aa: CASSKQGGANTEAFF

j_gene: TRBJ1-3
abundance: -
v_gene: TRBV6-5
d_gene: TRBD1
CDR3nt: TGTGCCAGCAGTAGGGACAGGGCTGGAAACACCATATATTTT
CDR3aa: CASSRDRAGNTIYF

j_gene: TRBJ2-3
abundance: -
v_gene: TRBV7-9
d_gene: -
CDR3nt: TGTGCCAGCATCGCGGGGAGGCCGAGCACAGATACGCAGTATTTT
CDR3aa: CASIAGRPSTDTQYF

j_gene: TRBJ2-1
abundance: -
v_gene: TRBV7-8
d_gene: TRBD2
CDR3nt: TGTGCCAGCAGCTTAGCGGCGGGGACTAGCGGGAGACGAAATGAGCAGTTCTTC
CDR3aa: CASSLAAGTSGRRNEQFF

j_gene: TRBJ2-3
abundance: few
v_gene: TRBV2
d_gene: TRBD2
CDR3nt: TGTGCCAGCCCCGGGACTAACACAGATACGCAGTATTTT
CDR3aa: CASPGTNTDTQYF

j_gene: TRBJ2-7
abundance: -
v_gene: TRBV7-7
d_gene: TRBD2
CDR3nt: TGTGCCAGCAGTCGACTAGCGGGGTACGAGCAGTACTTC
CDR3aa: CASSRLAGYEQYF

j_gene: TRBJ2-1
abundance: -
v_gene: TRBV30
d_gene: TRBD1
CDR3nt: TGTGCCTGGAGTGCGGGGACAGGGAGCTTTCATGAGCAGTTCTTC
CDR3aa: CAWSAGTGSFHEQFF

j_gene: TRBJ2-1
abundance: -
v_gene: TRBV18
d_gene: -
CDR3nt: TGTGCCAGCTCATCACCACTCCACAGCTACAATGAGCAGTTCTTC
CDR3aa: CASSSPLHSYNEQFF

j_gene: TRBJ2-1
abundance: -
v_gene: TRBV11-2
d_gene: -
CDR3nt: TGTGCCAGCAGCTTAGACGGGATTAATGAGCAGTTCTTC
CDR3aa: CASSLDGINEQFF

j_gene: TRBJ2-7
abundance: -
v_gene: TRBV7-3
d_gene: -
CDR3nt: TGTGCCAGCAGCTTAGGAGGTGAGGGACTGTCGAGCTCCTACGAGCAGTACTTC
CDR3aa: CASSLGGEGLSSSYEQYF

j_gene: TRBJ1-4
abundance: -
v_gene: TRBV7-8
d_gene: TRBD1
CDR3nt: TGTGCCAGCAGCTTGGGACAGCGGAATGAAAAACTGTTTTTT
CDR3aa: CASSLGQRNEKLFF

j_gene: TRBJ2-1
abundance: -
v_gene: TRBV2
d_gene: -
CDR3nt: TGTGCCAGCAGTGAGTCGGTCCTTCACTCCTACAATGAGCAGTTCTTC
CDR3aa: CASSESVLHSYNEQFF

j_gene: TRBJ2-7
abundance: -
v_gene: TRBV4-2
d_gene: TRBD2
CDR3nt: TGTGCCAGCAGCCCTAGCGGGGGTACCTACGAGCAGTACTTC
CDR3aa: CASSPSGGTYEQYF

j_gene: TRBJ1-5
abundance: -
v_gene: TRBV21-1
d_gene: -
CDR3nt: TGTGCCAGCAGCAATCCGGGTCAAAATCAGCCCCAGCATTTT
CDR3aa: CASSNPGQNQPQHF

j_gene: TRBJ2-1
abundance: -
v_gene: TRBV7-6
d_gene: -
CDR3nt: TGTGCCAGCAGCTTAGTCCCAGCGGGTGGTGTCTACAATGAGCAGTTCTTC
CDR3aa: CASSLVPAGGVYNEQFF

j_gene: TRBJ1-1
abundance: -
v_gene: TRBV7-3
d_gene: TRBD1
CDR3nt: TGTGCCAGCAGCCCAACAGGACAGGGTTCTGAAGCTTTCTTT
CDR3aa: CASSPTGQGSEAFF

j_gene: TRBJ1-2
abundance: -
v_gene: TRBV10-3
d_gene: -
CDR3nt: TGTGCCATCAGAGTCATGTGGGGCGGTGGCTACACCTTC
CDR3aa: CAIRVMWGGGYTF

j_gene: TRBJ2-1
abundance: -
v_gene: TRBV5-1
d_gene: TRBD2
CDR3nt: TGCGCCAGCAGCTTGGCCGCGACTAGCAATATAAATGAGCAGTTCTTC
CDR3aa: CASSLAATSNINEQFF

j_gene: TRBJ2-1
abundance: -
v_gene: TRBV4-2
d_gene: TRBD2
CDR3nt: TGTGCCAGCAGCCAAGAGTCATTAGCGGGGGCCGTGGATGAGCAGTTCTTC
CDR3aa: CASSQESLAGAVDEQFF

j_gene: TRBJ2-3
abundance: -
v_gene: TRBV29-1
d_gene: -
CDR3nt: TGCAGCGTTGCCAGGGGAACAGATACGCAGTATTTT
CDR3aa: CSVARGTDTQYF

j_gene: TRBJ1-2
abundance: -
v_gene: TRBV2
d_gene: -
CDR3nt: TGTGCCAGCAGTACAGGGCTAATCTACACCTTC
CDR3aa: CASSTGLIYTF

j_gene: TRBJ2-7
abundance: -
v_gene: TRBV21-1
d_gene: -
CDR3nt: TGTGCCAGCAGCAAATCCGGTGGAGCTACCACCTACGAGCAGTACTTC
CDR3aa: CASSKSGGATTYEQYF

j_gene: TRBJ2-1
abundance: -
v_gene: TRBV5-1
d_gene: -
CDR3nt: TGCGCCAGCAGCTTTACTGGGCAGGCCCTCAATGAGCAGTTCTTC
CDR3aa: CASSFTGQALNEQFF